Below, 15 T cell receptor beta chains from the same sample are listed, as sequenced in a study of tissue T cells after allogeneic stem cell transplantation (dated 2022 in TCRdb). Library construction relied on the immunoSEQ multiplex PCR assay. Imported from immuneACCESS, the table was reduced by TCRdb to in-frame sequences with V and J called. These copies leave out some clones; in studies compared against another copy, an unresolved V gene accounts for under half, and the cause of the remainder is not known. This sample lists roughly 940 clones; roughly 53% were detected once. Of the sample, 16% is held by the ten largest clones. The label giving this sample's time point can be read as: mouse harvest day 7 after allogeneic transplant. Mouse grafts combined 10^7 T-cell-depleted bone marrow cells with 10^6 splenic CD5+ T cells, given via tail vein injection. The sequencing input was liver tissue. The receptors stem from a female BALB/c mouse given C57BL/6 T cells with graft-versus-host disease after an allogeneic hematopoietic cell transplant.

Comment on this clone: The gene symbols are mouse symbols. The CDR3 region is CASSQEGTGGRWQDTQYF. Incomplete CDR3 DNA: TGTGCCAGCAGCCAAGAGGGGACTGGGGGGCGCTGGCAAGACACCCAGTAC. V is TRBV2 and J is TRBJ2-5, with 12 positions matching TRBD2. The read ends 1 residue early relative to the CDR3; the germline J gene fills the gap. The CDR3 length is 18 residues. The V segment lost 0 bases and the J segment 3 bases; nucleotides outside the gene matches: 7. Germline CDR1 and CDR2: LGHNA and YSYQKL.

This clone occurred a few times. The genes and germline here are from mouse. With the read ending 1 residue before the CDR3 end, the germline J gene is used to fill in that end. The chain links TRBV13-2 to TRBJ2-7; D is possibly TRBD2 (7 bases). The germline V gene has CDR1 NNHNN and CDR2 SYGAGS (reference sequence). This CDR3 is built from 14 residues. Trimming took 1 base from V and 3 from J, leaving 11 bases between them. This chain's CDR3 is CASGDLGASYEQYF. CDR3 DNA (partial): TGTGCCAGCGGTGATCTGGGGGCGAGCTATGAACAGTAC.

Turning to this clone: Gene names denote mouse genes. The CDR3 goes on 1 residue after the read ends, and that part is filled in from the germline J gene. The V gene is TRBV13-3, the J gene TRBJ2-1; D is possibly TRBD2 (7 bases). V was clipped by 1 base and J by 3 bases, with 11 bases between them. Germline V gene data show CDR1 as NNHDY and CDR2 as SYVADS. The CDR3 sequence is 15 residues long. CDR3 in amino acids: CASSDNGGRYAEQFF. The sequenced CDR3 bases are TGTGCCAGCAGTGATAACGGGGGGCGCTATGCTGAGCAGTTC.

Points on this clone: Any gene name here is a mouse gene name. The read terminates 1 residue before the CDR3 end, so the remaining end is supplied by the germline J gene. This sequence joins TRBV16 and TRBJ2-7; possibly TRBD2 for D (6 bases). The ends were cut back, 0 bases at V and 1 base at J, with 10 bases in the middle. The CDR3 has 15 amino acids. Germline V gene data show CDR1 as SGHSA and CDR2 as FRNQAP. CDR3: CASSLDLGRSYEQYF. CDR3 DNA (partial): TGTGCAAGCAGCTTAGATCTGGGGCGGTCCTATGAACAGTAC.

Only one count was recorded for this clone. Any gene name here is a mouse gene name. The CDR3 goes on 1 residue after the read ends, and that part is filled in from the germline J gene. This sequence joins TRBV26 and TRBJ1-6; D unclear. TRBJ1-6 is treated as an ORF (open reading frame) with a function not yet certain. Trimming cost V 4 bases and J 0 bases, with 4 bases left between them. The CDR3 covers 14 residues. CDR1 and CDR2 (germline): KGHPV, FQNQEV (reference sequence). CDR3 loop: CASSPYSYNSPLYF. The DNA read from the CDR3 is TGTGCCAGCAGTCCTTATTCCTATAATTCGCCCCTCTAC.

Comments on this clone: Each gene name is a mouse one. The CDR3 is cut off 1 residue early in the read; its end comes from the germline J gene. The genes are TRBV12-2 and TRBJ2-7; no clear D. CDR3 length: 15 amino acids. Germline values: CDR1 SGHLS, CDR2 HYDKME. Trimming took 0 bases from V and 0 from J, leaving 11 bases between them. CDR3 in amino acids: CASSLNNPSSYEQYF. Incomplete CDR3 DNA: TGTGCCAGCTCTCTCAACAACCCCAGCTCCTATGAACAGTAC.

Concerning this clone itself: Gene names refer to mouse genes. The CDR3 extends 1 residue past the end of the read, so its final part is completed from the germline J gene. The chain uses TRBV3 and TRBJ2-7, with 9 bases fitting TRBD2. The germline gives CDR1 SNHLY, CDR2 FYNGKV (reference sequence). The CDR3 is 13 residues long. J gave up 5 bases and V 3 bases, and 2 bases lay outside the gene matches. CDR3 DNA (partial): TGTGCCAGCAGCTTCGACTGGGGGAATGAACAGTAC. As protein: CASSFDWGNEQY. The whole CDR3 protein is CASSFDWGNEQYF.

As concerns this clone: Gene names and germline refer to mouse. The sequenced fragment ends 1 residue before the CDR3 boundary, so the rest is inferred from the germline J gene. The chain recombines TRBV19 with TRBJ2-7, with 13 bases fitting TRBD2. The CDR3 length is 14 residues. Unmatched junction bases numbered 1, after V lost 3 bases and J lost 4 bases. Germline V gene data show CDR1 as FNHDT and CDR2 as SITEND (reference sequence). This CDR3 is CASSTGLGGYEQYF. CDR3 bases read: TGTGCCAGCAGTACGGGACTGGGGGGGTATGAACAGTAC.

A note on this clone: Genes and germline come from the mouse. CDR3 amino acids: CASSFRGGQDTQYF. The sequenced part of the CDR3 DNA is TGTGCCAGCAGTTTCAGGGGAGGCCAAGACACCCAGTAC. This rearrangement joins TRBV14 to TRBJ2-5, with D perhaps TRBD1 (5 bases). Read coverage stops 1 residue before the CDR3 terminus; the germline J gene supplies the remainder. V was cut by 1 base and J by 2 bases, with 8 bases left in between. CDR3 length: 14 residues. CDR1 and CDR2 (germline): SGHDT, FRDEAV.

Note on this clone: Mouse names are used for the genes. The read stops 1 residue short of the end of the CDR3; the missing end is completed from the germline J gene. The chain employs TRBV13-3 and TRBJ2-1; D may be TRBD1 (6 bases). The V end was cut by 0 bases, the J end by 0 bases, with 10 bases between. Germline values: CDR1 NNHDY, CDR2 SYVADS. This CDR3 comprises 16 residues. The CDR3 bases that were read are TGTGCCAGCAGTGATGCGTCGGACAGTAACTATGCTGAGCAGTTC. Its protein is CASSDASDSNYAEQF. The whole CDR3 is CASSDASDSNYAEQFF.

This clone was counted a few times. Genes and germline are mouse. With the read ending 1 residue before the CDR3 end, the germline J gene is used to fill in that end. The chain has TRBV26 and TRBJ1-3; unclear D gene. The V end lost 3 bases, the J end lost 0 bases, and 6 bases lay between the germline ends. The CDR3 contains 14 residues. CDR1 KGHPV and CDR2 FQNQEV come from the germline V gene (reference sequence). The sequenced CDR3 bases are TGTGCCAGCAGTCTACAGCTTTCTGGAAATACGCTCTAT. This translates into CASSLQLSGNTLY. Given in full, the CDR3 is CASSLQLSGNTLYF. Using reference TRBV26 and TRBJ1-3 for the parts outside the CDR3, the full variable domain is NSKVIQTPRYLVKGQGQKAKMRCIPEKGHPVVFWYQQNKNNEFKFLINFQNQEVLQQIDMTEKRFSAECPSNSPCSLEIQSSEAGDSALYLCASSLQLSGNTLYFGEGSRLIVV.

Turning to this clone: Gene names follow the mouse nomenclature. The read terminates 1 residue ahead of where the CDR3 ends, so the germline J gene completes it. The V gene is TRBV9, the J gene TRBJ1-1; TRBD1 is a possible D gene (5 bases). TRBV9 is a listed pseudogene. This CDR3 spans 14 amino acids. The V and J ends lost 5 bases and 3 bases respectively, with 13 bases between them. The CDR3 DNA, read in part, is TGTGCCAGAAGCCCCTCAGGGCGGGACACAGAAGTCTTC. It yields the protein CARSPSGRDTEVF. The whole CDR3 sequence reads CARSPSGRDTEVFF.

On this clone: Mouse names are used for the genes. The read gets to within 1 residue of the CDR3 end, and the germline J gene fills in the rest. The chain links TRBV26 to TRBJ2-3; the D gene is possibly TRBD1 (6 bases). V was clipped by 4 bases and J by 1 base, with 9 bases between them. This CDR3 region has 14 residues. CDR1 KGHPV and CDR2 FQNQEV come from the germline V gene (reference sequence). CDR3 DNA, as far as it was read: TGTGCCAGCAGTCCGGGACATGGTGCAGAAACGCTGTAT. The encoded protein is CASSPGHGAETLY. The whole CDR3 protein reads CASSPGHGAETLYF.

Concerning this clone itself: Compared with germline, one end of the junction differs, possibly owing to a read error. Mouse gene names apply. This CDR3 is also generated by other DNA sequences in the sample. The chain's CDR3 is CASRFRDYAEQFF. The part of the CDR3 DNA that was read is TGTGCTAGCAGATTCAGGGACTATGCCGAGCAGTTC. The rearrangement uses TRBV29 and TRBJ2-1; D is possibly TRBD2 (6 bases). Coverage ceases 1 residue before the CDR3 finishes, and the germline J gene fills in the end. The germline CDR1 and CDR2 sequences are MSHET and SYDVDS. This CDR3 is 13 amino acids long.

Details on this clone: Gene names are the mouse ones. The read halts 1 residue ahead of the CDR3 end, with the missing end drawn from the germline J gene. The chain employs TRBV29 and TRBJ2-1; TRBD2 agrees at 8 bases. V gave up 3 bases and J gave up 3 bases; unmatched junction bases: 1. The V gene's germline CDR1 is MSHET and CDR2 SYDVDS. The CDR3 loop spans 14 amino acids. CDR3 region: CASSLGGRYAEQFF. The DNA read from the CDR3 is TGTGCTAGCAGTTTGGGGGGGCGCTATGCTGAGCAGTTC.